This T cell receptor (beta chain) was found in a study of PD-L1 blockade in urothelial cancer. Study-level information: Samples came from 3 weeks, at the second dose, and 6 weeks into treatment. Researchers found blood samples held a median of roughly 140,000 T cells.

The germline CDR1 and CDR2 sequences are SGHRS and YFSETQ. This CDR3 is 16 amino acids long. V dropped 2 bases and J dropped 1; count of bases not matched to a gene: 5. TCR analog templates of synthetic origin were spiked into each PCR. Profiling relied on immunoSEQ multiplex PCR, and the TCRdb table lists in-frame clones only, not all of them. The sample has some 30,000 clones, around 84% seen once. Study-wide points: Durable-benefit patients had greater expansion of tumor-associated blood clones at 3 weeks.

Regarding this clone: No antigen is known for it.

The rearrangement uses TRBV5-1 and TRBJ2-2; 7 bases match TRBD2. The TCR originated in a man between 45 and 60 years old with urothelial cancer. The material was PBMCs, obtained around atezolizumab (anti-PD-L1) treatment. CDR3 nucleotide sequence: TGCGCCAGCAGCTTTGAGGGCGGGAGGAACACCGGGGAGCTGTTTTTT. Amino acids: CASSFEGGRNTGELFF.